The TCR beta chain under discussion was sequenced for a study of T-cell reconstitution after alpha-beta-depleted transplantation in children. In its sample, this clonotype was seen a few times. Unique molecular identifiers were incorporated when the TCRbeta library was constructed. TCRdb re-derived calls from the PCR reads in MiXCR, one entry per CDR3 protein. The sample has more than 200,000 distinct CDR3 sequences, under 30% seen once. There are 12 residues in the CDR3. CDR1 is KGHSH, CDR2 LQKENI, per germline. V lost 6 bases and J 8 bases, leaving 12 bases between the germline ends. This clonotype originated in a female patient aged 2-15 years who had a stem cell transplant for congenital amegakaryocytic thrombocytopenia, so the T cells may come from the graft donor. The chain recombines TRBV18 with TRBJ2-3; D gene unclear. Sequencing was performed on PBMCs, mostly from graft donor cells, taken 360 days after TCRalphabeta/CD19-depleted stem cell transplant. The CDR3 spells CASSYASGTQYF. CDR3 nucleotide sequence: TGTGCCAGCTCTTATGCGTCGGGTACGCAGTATTTT.